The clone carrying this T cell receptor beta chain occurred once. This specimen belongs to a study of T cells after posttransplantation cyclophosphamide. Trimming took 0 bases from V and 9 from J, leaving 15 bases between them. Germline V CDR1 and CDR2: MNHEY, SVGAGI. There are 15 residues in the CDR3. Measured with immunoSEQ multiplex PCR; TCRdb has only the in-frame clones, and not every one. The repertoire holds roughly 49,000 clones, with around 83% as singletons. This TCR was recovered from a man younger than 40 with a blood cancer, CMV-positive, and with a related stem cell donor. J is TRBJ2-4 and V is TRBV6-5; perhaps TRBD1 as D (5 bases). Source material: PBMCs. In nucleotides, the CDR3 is TGTGCCAGCAGTTACTCGCGGCAGGGCAGTGGCATTCAGTACTTC. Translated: CASSYSRQGSGIQYF.